This TCR beta chain was recorded in a study of regulatory T cells in long-lasting Graves disease (dated by TCRdb to about 2021). With regard to the full study: Persistent Graves' disease was defined as antithyroid drug treatment for over 5 years with persistently positive TSH receptor autoantibodies. This study used TCR sequencing and RNA sequencing of peripheral blood to compare persistent Graves' disease patients against newly diagnosed Graves' disease patients. The study was registered as a clinical trial and conducted in China. A total of about 33 samples underwent TCR sequencing, from some 13 patients with persistent Graves' disease and some 20 patients with newly diagnosed Graves' disease. In the clinical cohort, patients with persistent Graves' disease had used antithyroid drugs for an average of about 9.4 years.

This clonotype was detected many times. Its target antigen remains unknown. Base quality data are lacking; no much larger clone is found one base away. CDR1 and CDR2 are read off the germline V gene as MNHNS and SASEGT. A distance of 9 bases separates the germline ends of V and J, which lose 5 bases and 4 bases respectively. Its CDR3 holds 12 amino acids, cysteine through phenylalanine. Only the CDR3 DNA is retained, 36 bases long and in frame from the first base. Preparation of the library involved multiplex PCR. Instrument on record: Illumina HiSeq 4000. TCR beta libraries were built with iRepertoire HTBI primers and Arm-PCR amplification of CDR3 regions. Before sequencing, the PCR products underwent gel purification. Per the source publication's procedure: Across samples, 60 to 75 TRBV and 13 to 15 TRBJ segments were identified and used for gene usage analysis of CDR3 amino acid clonotypes. COPE and FqMerger were used to merge filtered high-quality paired reads into contigs. BLAST was used to align contigs to IMGT TRBV, TRBD and TRBJ reference genes, with CDR3 defined following IMGT. Clonotypes above 0.1% frequency were classified as highly expanded clones. Shannon entropy served as the measure of repertoire diversity, while the Gini coefficient captured V-J evenness. Public clonotypes were defined as clonotypes shared by more than one individual. TCRdb cleaned the public reads at Q25 with fastp, built clones with MiXCR and kept in-frame beta chains. Records with the same CDR3 protein are collapsed into one entry carrying the most frequent genes and DNA. TCRdb's processing, not the study's, gives the V and J calls here. The sample includes about half a million distinct CDR3 sequences, with around a fifth observed a single time. The top ten constitute around 13% of the sample.

What the time point label conveys for this sample: persistent/refractory GD, antithyroid drugs over 5 years with positive TRAb. For both TCR sequencing and RNA sequencing, RNA was extracted from PBMCs in TRIzol. Graves' disease was diagnosed according to American Thyroid Association guidelines. Recruitment of patients was carried out at an endocrinology department in Xi'an, China. Each patient gave 9 to 10 milliliters of peripheral blood, collected in an EDTA anticoagulant tube. PBMCs were isolated by Ficoll Paque Plus density gradient separation without further T cell sorting. An Agilent 2100 Bioanalyzer and agarose gel were used to check RNA quality, and a NanoDrop 2000 was used to measure RNA concentration. The investigation overall reported the following: Persistent Graves' disease patients showed lower TCR Shannon entropy and fewer highly expanded clones than newly diagnosed patients, suggesting clonal expansion. The authors noted that the small sample size was a limitation that may lower accuracy. Sequencing and analysis were restricted to the TCR beta chain. More public clonotypes were shared among persistent patients (roughly 2,900) than among newly diagnosed patients (roughly 960). Only peripheral blood was studied, because thyroid tissue, the primary lesion, was inaccessible. Preferential use of TRBV28, TRBJ1-2 and TRBJ2-5 was observed in persistent disease, whereas TRBV20-1 and TRBJ2-1 were favored in newly diagnosed disease.

Sequences were derived from peripheral blood mononuclear cells (PBMCs), sampled when the disease was refractory, from a patient treated with antithyroid drugs. This sequence was found in a female donor with Graves disease. The rearranged segments are TRBV6-1 and TRBJ2-7; no D gene call is confident. This receptor has the CDR3 CASSSDGYEQYF. The DNA sequence is as follows: TGTGCCAGCAGTTCCGACGGTTACGAGCAGTACTTC.